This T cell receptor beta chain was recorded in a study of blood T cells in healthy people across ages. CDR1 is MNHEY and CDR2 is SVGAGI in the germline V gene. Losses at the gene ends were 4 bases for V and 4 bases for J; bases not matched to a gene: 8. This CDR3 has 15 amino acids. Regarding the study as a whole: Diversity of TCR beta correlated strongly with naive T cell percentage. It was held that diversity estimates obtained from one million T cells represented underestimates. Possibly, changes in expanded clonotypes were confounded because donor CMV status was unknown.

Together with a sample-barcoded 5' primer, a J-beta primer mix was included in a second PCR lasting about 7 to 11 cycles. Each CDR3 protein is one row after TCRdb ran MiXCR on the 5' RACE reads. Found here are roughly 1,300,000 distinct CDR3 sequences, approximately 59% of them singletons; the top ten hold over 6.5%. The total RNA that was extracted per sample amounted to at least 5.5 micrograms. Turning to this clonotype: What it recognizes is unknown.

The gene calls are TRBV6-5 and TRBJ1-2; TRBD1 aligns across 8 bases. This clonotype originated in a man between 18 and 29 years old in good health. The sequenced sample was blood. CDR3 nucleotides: TGTGCCAGCAGTTCCGGACAGGGATTTTCCTATGGCTACACCTTC. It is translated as CASSSGQGFSYGYTF.